This T cell receptor beta chain emerged from a study of T cells in tuberculosis. The assay was immunoSEQ multiplex PCR, and TCRdb's table has in-frame clones only and misses some. Altogether tens of thousands of clones are present, approximately 85% being singletons, with the ten largest covering 15%. The time point here: new active TB diagnosis, blood taken before or within 7 days of starting treatment. The CDR3 runs 14 residues. Between the trimmed V and J ends, which lost 3 bases and 4 bases, there was a span of 12 bases. CDR1 is MNHEY, CDR2 SMNVEV, per germline (reference sequence). V is TRBV27 and J is TRBJ1-1; D gene unclear. The sequence derives from an adult with tuberculosis. The sample was PBMCs, taken at tuberculosis diagnosis. The CDR3: CASSFAFSGTEAFF. The CDR3 DNA is TGTGCCAGCAGTTTCGCCTTTTCGGGCACTGAAGCTTTCTTT.